A single sample gave rise to the 18 T cell receptor beta chains below, sequenced in a study of OX40 agonist ivuxolimab in advanced cancers. Some clones are missing from TCRdb's copy, which holds only in-frame ones; the method was immunoSEQ multiplex PCR. This repertoire shows tens of thousands of clones, 70% to 90% found once; its top ten account for roughly 0.5%. The sample in question was CD4+ or CD8+ T cells sorted from blood, obtained in a trial of the OX40 agonist ivuxolimab. Source of these receptors: an adult with an advanced solid tumor such as melanoma, head and neck, liver or kidney cancer.

This chain joins TRBV2 and TRBJ1-5, with D unclear. CDR1 is SNHLY and CDR2 is FYNNEI in the germline V gene. V was clipped by 6 bases and J by 3 bases, with 9 bases between them. The CDR3 runs to 13 residues. CDR3 loop: CASSVNDNQPQHF. CDR3 DNA sequence: TGTGCCAGCAGCGTAAACGACAATCAGCCCCAGCATTTT.

The chain employs TRBV11-2 and TRBJ1-3; D is unresolved. V was clipped by 2 bases and J by 1 base, with 9 bases between them. Germline lookup yields CDR1 SGHAT and CDR2 FQNNGV. The CDR3 consists of 15 residues. In DNA, the CDR3 is TGTGCCAGCAGCTTACTTCTTGGGTCTGGAAACACCATATATTTT. This gives the protein CASSLLLGSGNTIYF.

CDR3 sequence reads: CASSYRGAGDTQYF. CDR3 sequence (DNA): TGTGCCAGCAGCTACCGGGGGGCCGGGGATACGCAGTATTTT. The chain has TRBV9 and TRBJ2-3, with D tentatively TRBD2 (7 bases). V was clipped by 4 bases and J by 6 bases, with 15 bases between them. The length of the CDR3 is 14 residues. The germline V gene has CDR1 SGDLS and CDR2 YYNGEE.

The chain combines TRBV30 with TRBJ1-6, with TRBD1 matching over 7 bases. Per the germline V gene, CDR1 is GTSNPN and CDR2 is SVGIG (reference sequence). The length of the CDR3 is 19 residues. V shed 3 bases, J shed 0 bases, and the junction held 14 bases outside the gene matches. The CDR3 DNA sequence: TGTGCCTGGAGCAGGAGGGCAGGGGGATTAAGCTCCTATAATTCACCCCTCCACTTT. Protein sequence: CAWSRRAGGLSSYNSPLHF.

The V gene is TRBV5-1, the J gene TRBJ1-1; 7 bases are shared with TRBD1. This CDR3 region has 12 residues. The germline CDR1 and CDR2 sequences are SGHRS and YFSETQ. The V segment lost 4 bases and the J segment 7 bases; nucleotides outside the gene matches: 4. For the CDR3, the DNA is TGCGCCAGCAGCACTGGACAGGATGAAGCTTTCTTT. As protein: CASSTGQDEAFF.

The chain couples TRBV29-1 to TRBJ2-2, with 11 bases aligning to TRBD2. Germline lookup yields CDR1 SQVTM and CDR2 ANQGSEA. V was pared by 6 bases and J by 4 bases, with 10 bases of the junction left unmatched. This CDR3 spans 16 amino acids. The CDR3 reads CSVGTTGTSGTGELFF. The DNA of the CDR3 is TGCAGCGTCGGGACAACCGGGACTAGCGGCACCGGGGAGCTGTTTTTT.

The chain carries TRBV5-1 and TRBJ2-2; TRBD1 aligns across 9 bases. Germline-derived CDR1 and CDR2 are SGHRS and YFSETQ. This CDR3 is 16 amino acids long. Losses at the gene ends were 1 base for V and 3 bases for J; bases not matched to a gene: 4. The CDR3 loop is CASSLPGQGYTGELFF. In DNA form, the CDR3 reads TGCGCCAGCAGCTTGCCGGGACAGGGATACACCGGGGAGCTGTTTTTT.

The chain employs TRBV5-5 and TRBJ1-2; a weak D match, TRBD1 (6 bases). The CDR3 extends over 14 amino acids. Germline CDR1 is SGHKS and CDR2 is YYEKEE (reference sequence). Trimming removed 0 bases at V and 9 bases at J, with 15 bases between. The CDR3 sequence: CASSLGEGQLSYTF. In nucleotides, the CDR3 is TGTGCCAGCAGCTTGGGGGAAGGACAGTTGAGCTACACCTTC. The variable domain in full, with the rest retrieved from reference TRBV5-5 and TRBJ1-2, is DAGVTQSPTHLIKTRGQQVTLRCSPISGHKSVSWYQQVLGQGPQFIFQYYEKEERGRGNFPDRFSARQFPNYSSELNVNALLLGDSALYLCASSLGEGQLSYTFGSGTRLTVV.

The V call is TRBV29-1, the J call TRBJ2-7; weak D call: TRBD2 (5 bases). Trimming stripped 6 bases from V and 5 bases from J, with 11 bases between. The germline V gene encodes CDR1 SQVTM and CDR2 ANQGSEA. CDR3 length: 11 amino acids. The CDR3: CSVGSLDEQYF. The CDR3 DNA sequence: TGCAGCGTGGGGAGTTTAGACGAGCAGTACTTC.

The chain links TRBV5-1 to TRBJ1-3, with D unresolved. Germline assignment: CDR1 SGHRS and CDR2 YFSETQ. The CDR3 totals 17 residues. Trimming took off 0 bases at V and 2 bases at J, with 15 bases between the two ends. CDR3 in amino acids: CASSLAFLADTGNTIYF. The CDR3 DNA sequence: TGCGCCAGCAGCTTGGCCTTTTTGGCGGATACTGGAAACACCATATATTTT.

This rearrangement joins TRBV11-3 to TRBJ2-1, with 8 bases aligning to TRBD2. With 5 bases clipped from V and 13 bases from J, the junction kept 7 bases outside the gene matches. This CDR3 region has 12 residues. The germline V gene has CDR1 SGHNT and CDR2 YENEEA. CDR3 sequence: CASSVSGGLQFF. CDR3 nucleotides: TGTGCCAGCAGCGTAAGCGGGGGCCTTCAGTTCTTC.

This clone showed up just a few times. The chain uses TRBV19 and TRBJ2-2; 11 bases map to TRBD1. Germline V lookup: CDR1 LNHDA, CDR2 SQIVND (reference sequence). This CDR3 region has 14 residues. Unmatched junction bases numbered 2, after V lost 6 bases and J lost 5 bases. The DNA of the CDR3 is TGTGCCAGTAGAAGGGACAGGGGGACCGGGGAGCTGTTTTTT. It yields the protein CASRRDRGTGELFF. Full variable domain (outside the CDR3, taken from reference TRBV19 and TRBJ2-2): DGGITQSPKYLFRKEGQNVTLSCEQNLNHDAMYWYRQDPGQGLRLIYYSQIVNDFQKGDIAEGYSVSREKKESFPLTVTSAQKNPTAFYLCASRRDRGTGELFFGEGSRLTVL.

This chain links TRBV6-9 with TRBJ1-2, with 11 bases identical to TRBD1. The CDR3 runs 16 residues. The V gene end was trimmed by 0 bases and the J gene end by 8 bases; junction bases not matched to a gene: 8. Germline CDR1 and CDR2: MNHGY and SVAAGI. Written as DNA, the CDR3 is TGTGCCAGCAGTTATTCCGTAGGACAGGGGGCGGGCGGCTACACCTTC. This sequence encodes CASSYSVGQGAGGYTF.

J is TRBJ2-1 and V is TRBV7-9; D unresolved. Trimming stripped 2 bases from V and 8 bases from J, with 4 bases between. The CDR3 totals 11 residues. The germline V gene has CDR1 SEHNR and CDR2 FQNEAQ (reference sequence). CDR3 region: CASSLKDEQFF. The CDR3 coding sequence is TGTGCCAGCAGCTTAAAGGATGAGCAGTTCTTC.

The rearrangement links TRBV29-1 to TRBJ2-1, with D possibly matching TRBD2 (5 bases). The ends were cut back, 5 bases at V and 3 bases at J, with 14 bases in the middle. Germline CDR1 and CDR2: SQVTM and ANQGSEA. The CDR3 has 14 amino acids. CDR3 DNA sequence: TGCAGCGTTCAGACTACCTCGAGCTACAATGAGCAGTTCTTC. As protein: CSVQTTSSYNEQFF.

This chain links TRBV9 with TRBJ2-5, with D tentatively TRBD2 (7 bases). The ends were cut back, 2 bases at V and 4 bases at J, with 15 bases in the middle. This CDR3 is built from 15 residues. The germline V gene encodes CDR1 SGDLS and CDR2 YYNGEE. CDR3 sequence (DNA): TGTGCCAGCAGCGTCGGGGGGCTGGAGGGAGAGACCCAGTACTTC. Encoded protein: CASSVGGLEGETQYF.

CDR3: CASRTSGSETQYF. CDR3 nucleotide sequence: TGTGCCAGCAGGACTAGCGGGAGCGAGACCCAGTACTTC. The chain recombines TRBV6-6 with TRBJ2-5; 12 positions agree with TRBD2. The CDR3 is 13 amino acids. Germline assignment: CDR1 MNHNY and CDR2 SVGAGI (reference sequence). Germline trimming cut 6 bases from V and 5 bases from J; bases unmatched to any gene: 1.

The rearrangement uses TRBV29-1 and TRBJ1-2, with D perhaps TRBD1 (6 bases). This CDR3 is built from 13 residues. Trimming pared 3 bases from V and 10 bases from J, leaving 18 bases between. Germline CDR1 reads SQVTM; CDR2 reads ANQGSEA. The CDR3 coding sequence is TGCAGCGTTGATAAGGGGGGCTTTGGTGACTACACCTTC. This codes for CSVDKGGFGDYTF.